Here is one TCR beta chain with its context. CDR3 length: 13 amino acids. Trimming left V 3 bases short and J 4 bases short, with 11 bases between. Looked up from germline, CDR1 is SGDLS and CDR2 is YYNGEE. The sample is drawn from a study of sequential checkpoint blockade in melanoma. Study-level background: Patients were randomized 1:1 to nivolumab-then-ipilimumab or ipilimumab-then-nivolumab first-line. Both treatment sequences were followed by maintenance nivolumab.

Clones were sequenced by immunoSEQ multiplex PCR, and TCRdb holds only the in-frame ones, with some missing. Here the sample spans 6,900 or so clones, around three quarters being singletons. Noted treatment: randomized to nivolumab then ipilimumab (arm A) or the reverse (arm B). No patient had prior DNA-damaging chemotherapy. Live CD3+CD8+ CD19− CD56− cells were sorted from PBMCs. The gene calls are TRBV9 and TRBJ2-7, with TRBD2 as a possible D gene (5 bases). The source is a human donor with melanoma. The sample was CD8+ T cells sorted from blood (inferred from file names), taken from a patient given nivolumab and ipilimumab in sequence. The CDR3 loop reads CASSGELGYEQYF. CDR3 coding DNA: TGTGCCAGCAGCGGGGAGTTGGGGTACGAGCAGTACTTC.